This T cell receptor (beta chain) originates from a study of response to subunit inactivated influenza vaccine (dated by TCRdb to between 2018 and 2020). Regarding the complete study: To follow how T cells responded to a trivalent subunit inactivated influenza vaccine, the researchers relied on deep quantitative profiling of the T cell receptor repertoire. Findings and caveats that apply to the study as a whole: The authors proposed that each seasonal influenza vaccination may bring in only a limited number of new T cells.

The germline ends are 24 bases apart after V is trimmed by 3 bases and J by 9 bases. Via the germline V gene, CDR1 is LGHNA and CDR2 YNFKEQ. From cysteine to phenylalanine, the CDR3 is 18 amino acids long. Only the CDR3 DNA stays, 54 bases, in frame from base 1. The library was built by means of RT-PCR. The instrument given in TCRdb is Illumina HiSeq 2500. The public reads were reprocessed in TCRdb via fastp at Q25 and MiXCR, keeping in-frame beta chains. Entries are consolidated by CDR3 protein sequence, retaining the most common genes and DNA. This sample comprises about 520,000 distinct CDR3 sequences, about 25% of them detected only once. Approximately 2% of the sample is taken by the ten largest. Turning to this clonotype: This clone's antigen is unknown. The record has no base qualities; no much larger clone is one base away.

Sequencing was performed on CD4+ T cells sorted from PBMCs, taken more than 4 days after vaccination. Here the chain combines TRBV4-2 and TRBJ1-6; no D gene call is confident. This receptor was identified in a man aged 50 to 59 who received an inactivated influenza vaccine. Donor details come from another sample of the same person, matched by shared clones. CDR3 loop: CASSQAGLIYRRSSPLHF. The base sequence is TGTGCCAGCAGCCAGGCGGGGTTGATTTACAGAAGGAGTTCACCCCTCCACTTT.